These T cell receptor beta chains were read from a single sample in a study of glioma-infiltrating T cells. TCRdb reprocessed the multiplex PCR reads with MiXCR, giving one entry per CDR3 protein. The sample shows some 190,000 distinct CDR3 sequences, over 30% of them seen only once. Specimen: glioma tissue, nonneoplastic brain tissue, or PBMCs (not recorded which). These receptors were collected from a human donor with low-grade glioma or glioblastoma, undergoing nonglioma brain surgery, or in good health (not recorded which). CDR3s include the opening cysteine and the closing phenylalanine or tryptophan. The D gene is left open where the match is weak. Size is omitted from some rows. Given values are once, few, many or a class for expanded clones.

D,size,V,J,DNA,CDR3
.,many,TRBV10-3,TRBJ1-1,TGTGCCATCACGGGGGCAGGGTCTTACACTGAAGCTTTCTTT,CAITGAGSYTEAFF
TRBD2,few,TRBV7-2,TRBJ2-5,TGTGCCAGCAGCTTAGGGTCTAGCGGGAGTGTAGAGACCCAGTACTTC,CASSLGSSGSVETQYF
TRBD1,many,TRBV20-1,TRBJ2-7,TGCAGTGCTAGGCCCTCTCCAGGGGGCTACGAGCAGTACTTC,CSARPSPGGYEQYF
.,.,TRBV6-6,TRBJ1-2,TGTGCCAGCATCCCCCAGCGGGGCTACAGCTATGGCTACACCTTC,CASIPQRGYSYGYTF
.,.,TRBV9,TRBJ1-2,TGTGCCAGCAGCGCCAGGGAGCAGAGTGGCTACACCTTC,CASSAREQSGYTF
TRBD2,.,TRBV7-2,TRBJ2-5,TGTGCCAGCAGCTTAGTATCTCACGGGAGGGAGACCCAGTACTTC,CASSLVSHGRETQYF
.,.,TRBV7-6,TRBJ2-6,TGTGCCAGCAGTCAAGGGGTACGGGCCAACGTCCTGACTTTC,CASSQGVRANVLTF
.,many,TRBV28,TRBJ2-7,TGTGCCAGCAGTTTATTTCAGACGGGCGAGCAGTACTTC,CASSLFQTGEQYF
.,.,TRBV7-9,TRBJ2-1,TGTGCCAGCAGCGTGACTAGGATGCGGCCTAATGAGCAGTTCTTC,CASSVTRMRPNEQFF
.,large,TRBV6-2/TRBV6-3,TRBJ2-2,TGTGCCAGCAGTTACTTTTGGCTCACCGGGGAGCTGTTTTTT,CASSYFWLTGELFF
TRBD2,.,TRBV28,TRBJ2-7,TGTGCCAGCAGTTTAGGACTAGCGGGAGAATACGAGCAGTACTTC,CASSLGLAGEYEQYF
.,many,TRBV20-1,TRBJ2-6,TGCAGTGCTAGAGATGAGGGAGACTCTGGGGCCAACGTCCTGACTTTC,CSARDEGDSGANVLTF
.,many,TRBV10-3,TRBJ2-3,TGTGCCATCAGTGGTGTCACAGATACGCAGTATTTT,CAISGVTDTQYF
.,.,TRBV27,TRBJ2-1,TGTGCCAGCAGTTTATCAAGGGGATCCTACAATGAGAAGTTCTTC,CASSLSRGSYNEKFF
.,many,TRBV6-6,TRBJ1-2,TGTACCAGCAGTTACCTCCCGGACAACTATGGCTACACCTTC,CTSSYLPDNYGYTF
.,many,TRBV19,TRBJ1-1,TGTGCCAGTATGAAGGGACCCACTGAAGCTTTCTTT,CASMKGPTEAFF
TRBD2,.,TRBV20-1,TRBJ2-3,TGCAGTGCTAGAGGCAAGGGAGGGATGTTGGCAGATACGCAGTATTTT,CSARGKGGMLADTQYF
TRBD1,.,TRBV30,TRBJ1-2,TGTGCCTGGAGTGTAGGGCAGGGGGCCTATGGCTACACCTTC,CAWSVGQGAYGYTF
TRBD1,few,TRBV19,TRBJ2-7,TGTGCCAGTAGTATTAACAGGGGATACGACGAGCAGTACTTC,CASSINRGYDEQYF
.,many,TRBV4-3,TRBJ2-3,TGCGCCAGCAGCCAAGAGGTCTTCACAGATACGCAGTATTTT,CASSQEVFTDTQYF
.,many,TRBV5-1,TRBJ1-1,TGCGCCAGCAGCTTGGGCCGGGACCGGGAAGCTTTCTTT,CASSLGRDREAFF
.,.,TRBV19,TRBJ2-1,TGTGCCAGTAGTATCGGGACAAGGAGTTTCAATGAGCAGTTCTTC,CASSIGTRSFNEQFF
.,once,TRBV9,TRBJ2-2,TGTGCCAGCAGCGTTTACCAGAACACCGGGCAGCTGTTTTTT,CASSVYQNTGQLFF
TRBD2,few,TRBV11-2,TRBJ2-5,TGTGCCAGCAGCTTCAGCAGGGCTAGCGGGATAAAGACCCAGTACTTC,CASSFSRASGIKTQYF
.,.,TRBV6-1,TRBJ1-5,TGTGCCAGCAGCCCCAGTATCCTTGGCTATCAGACCCAGCATTTT,CASSPSILGYQTQHF
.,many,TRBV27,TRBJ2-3,TGTGCCAGCAGTAAACTTCAAACAGATACGCAGTATTTT,CASSKLQTDTQYF
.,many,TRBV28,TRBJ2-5,TGTGCCAGCACCCTTCGGAGAGGGGGAGTAGAGACCCAGTACTTC,CASTLRRGGVETQYF